The sequence of this T cell receptor beta chain was determined in a study of siplizumab effects on memory and regulatory T cells. Donor pairs, a few in total, had unstimulated naive, memory, effector memory and TEMRA subsets sequenced. This CDR3 comprises 14 residues. The germline CDR1 and CDR2 sequences are GTSNPN and SVGIG (reference sequence). Produced via immunoSEQ multiplex PCR; TCRdb's table is partial and in-frame only. The sample contains tens of thousands of clones, nearly 98% of which appear only once. Note on this clone: Its antigen is not identified. The junction and the germline gene differ at one end; a read error may be behind it.

Overall study findings and caveats: Sequences below about 10^-5 frequency were poorly captured, and few alloreactive clones mapped to unstimulated subsets.

Material: naive CD4+ T cells sorted from blood. This sequence joins TRBV30 and TRBJ2-3; the match to TRBD2 covers 9 bases. This receptor was taken from a human donor in good health. DNA of the CDR3: TGTGCCTGGTCTTCCGGGACTAGCAGAGATACGCAGTATTTT. Translation: CAWSSGTSRDTQYF.